Below are 15 T cell receptor beta chains sequenced from a single sample in a study of T cells after yellow fever vaccination. TCRdb recomputed calls from the 5' RACE reads with MiXCR, one row per CDR3 protein. The sample lists some 600,000 distinct CDR3 sequences; more than 9% were seen once. The sequenced sample was PBMCs, obtained on the day of the yellow fever booster vaccination. These receptors all stem from a man younger than 45 who received the YFV17D yellow fever vaccine.

The V gene is TRBV6-5, the J gene TRBJ2-5; tentative D call: TRBD1 (6 bases). The CDR3 covers 14 residues. The germline V gene encodes CDR1 MNHEY and CDR2 SVGAGI. V gave up 4 bases and J gave up 1 base, with 10 bases separating them. CDR3 loop: CASSSGQTQETQYF. DNA for the CDR3: TGTGCCAGCAGTTCCGGACAGACCCAAGAGACCCAGTACTTC.

The chain employs TRBV7-2 and TRBJ2-7; 9 bases fit TRBD2. The CDR3 has 16 amino acids. J was trimmed by 3 bases and V by 3 bases; bases with no gene match: 9. In germline, CDR1 is SGHTA, CDR2 FQGNSA. The CDR3: CASSLGRQREVYEQYF. Written as DNA, the CDR3 is TGTGCCAGCAGCTTGGGAAGGCAGCGGGAGGTCTACGAGCAGTACTTC.

This clonotype was counted between two and nine times. The chain recombines TRBV20-1 with TRBJ1-5; 8 bases align to TRBD1. This CDR3 has 15 residues. CDR1 is DFQATT and CDR2 is SNEGSKA in the germline V gene (reference sequence). After removal of 4 bases from V and 5 bases from J, the junction contained 10 bases not matched to a gene. The CDR3 DNA reads TGCAGTGCTACCGGGACAGGACTTTCTGATCAGCCCCAGCATTTT. The encoded protein is CSATGTGLSDQPQHF.

Only a few counts were recorded for this clonotype. The chain combines TRBV7-8 with TRBJ1-1, with TRBD1 as a possible D gene (6 bases). The CDR3 sequence is 17 residues long. The germline V gene has CDR1 SGHVS and CDR2 FQNEAQ. V gave up 6 bases and J gave up 4 bases, with 24 bases separating them. The CDR3 nucleotides are TGTGCCAGCAGTCGATTCAACCCCCAAACAGGGAGCACTGAAGCTTTCTTT. Residues: CASSRFNPQTGSTEAFF.

This clonotype was detected only a few times. The CDR3 region has the DNA TGTGCCAGCTCACCCGAGCAGAAAGATCGGGCTTTCTTT. Translated: CASSPEQKDRAFF. V gene TRBV18 combines with J gene TRBJ1-1; D is unclear. This CDR3 has 13 residues. Between the trimmed V and J ends, which lost 3 bases and 11 bases, there was a span of 16 bases. CDR1 is KGHSH, CDR2 LQKENI, per germline.

The J gene is TRBJ2-3, the V gene TRBV7-3, with D maybe TRBD1 (5 bases). The CDR3 spans 13 residues. The germline CDR1 and CDR2 sequences are SGHTA and FQGTGA. Trimming removed 5 bases at V and 4 bases at J, with 10 bases between. CDR3 protein: CASSTQGPDTQYF. CDR3 coding DNA: TGTGCCAGCAGCACGCAGGGCCCAGATACGCAGTATTTT. The full variable domain, completed using reference TRBV7-3 and TRBJ2-3, is GAGVSQTPSNKVTEKGKYVELRCDPISGHTALYWYRQSLGQGPEFLIYFQGTGAADDSGLPNDRFFAVRPEGSVSTLKIQRTERGDSAVYLCASSTQGPDTQYFGPGTRLTVL.

V gene TRBV12-3 or TRBV12-4 combines with J gene TRBJ2-1, with 7 bases fitting TRBD2. V lost 7 bases to trimming and J lost 0 bases; unmatched junction nucleotides: 6. The CDR3 spans 15 residues. CDR3 coding DNA: TGTGCCAGCATGCTGGGGGGGGTCTCCTACAATGAGCAGTTCTTC. Amino acids: CASMLGGVSYNEQFF.

This clonotype occurred a few times. The chain carries TRBV20-1 and TRBJ1-2; D ambiguous. In germline, CDR1 is DFQATT, CDR2 SNEGSKA (reference sequence). The CDR3 contains 16 residues. Trimming shortened V by 4 bases and J by 5 bases, and 23 bases separated the two germline ends. The CDR3 DNA is TGCAGTGCTATAGAGGAAGGCGCGGCCCTTTGGTATGGCTACACCTTC. It specifies CSAIEEGAALWYGYTF.

This chain uses TRBV4-2 with TRBJ2-6; the D is unclear. This CDR3 spans 15 amino acids. Trimming took 1 base from V and 2 from J, leaving 6 bases between them. Looked up from germline, CDR1 is LGHNA and CDR2 is YNFKEQ. The CDR3 nucleotides read TGTGCCAGCAGCCAAGTTGGGACTGGGGCCAACGTCCTGACTTTC. As protein: CASSQVGTGANVLTF.

The chain uses TRBV7-9 and TRBJ1-6, with 11 bases identical to TRBD1. V was pared by 5 bases and J by 8 bases, with 11 bases of the junction left unmatched. The CDR3 spans 17 residues. In germline, CDR1 is SEHNR, CDR2 FQNEAQ (reference sequence). The CDR3 is CASSERGTGGSDSPLHF. DNA for the CDR3: TGTGCCAGCAGCGAACGTGGGACAGGGGGATCGGATTCACCCCTCCACTTT.

This clonotype was recorded at least ten times. The chain joins TRBV18 to TRBJ2-2, with 10 bases aligning to TRBD1. This CDR3 is 15 amino acids long. V gave up 3 bases and J gave up 6 bases; unmatched junction bases: 4. Germline CDR1 KGHSH, CDR2 LQKENI. DNA of the CDR3: TGTGCCAGCTCACCGGACAGGGGGTACTCCGGGGAGCTGTTTTTT. This gives the protein CASSPDRGYSGELFF.

V is TRBV5-4 and J is TRBJ2-1; D tentatively reads TRBD1 or TRBD2 (6 bases each). CDR3 size: 13 residues. From germline, CDR1 is SGHNT and CDR2 YYREEE (reference sequence). V was shortened by 7 bases and J by 6 bases, with 14 bases between the two germline ends. The DNA for the CDR3 is TGTGCCAGCGTCGGGGGCTCGGGCAATGAGCAGTTCTTC. Translating it yields CASVGGSGNEQFF. Variable domain in full (rest from reference TRBV5-4 and TRBJ2-1): ETGVTQSPTHLIKTRGQQVTLRCSSQSGHNTVSWYQQALGQGPQFIFQYYREEENGRGNFPPRFSGLQFPNYSSELNVNALELDDSALYLCASVGGSGNEQFFGPGTRLTVL.

This clonotype occurred a few times. The CDR3 sequence is CSAPRQGKNYGYTF. CDR3 DNA: TGCAGTGCCCCTCGACAGGGGAAGAACTATGGCTACACCTTC. The gene calls are TRBV20-1 and TRBJ1-2, with 8 bases fitting TRBD1. Trimming took 6 bases from V and 2 from J; bases not matched to a gene: 8. Germline values: CDR1 DFQATT, CDR2 SNEGSKA (reference sequence). The CDR3 sequence is 14 residues long.

The rearrangement links TRBV6-2 or TRBV6-3 to TRBJ2-3; TRBD2 aligns across 11 bases. V was clipped by 6 bases and J by 2 bases; unmatched bases: 10. This CDR3 is 17 amino acids long. The V gene's germline CDR1 is MNHEY and CDR2 SVGEGT. CDR3 amino acids: CASSANLAGGPTDTQYF. CDR3 coding DNA: TGTGCCAGCAGCGCTAACCTAGCGGGAGGCCCCACAGATACGCAGTATTTT.

A few counts support this clonotype. The V call is TRBV7-8, the J call TRBJ2-1, with 9 bases that match TRBD2. Trimming at V came to 3 bases and at J to 12 bases, leaving 9 bases not matched to a gene. The CDR3 sequence is 14 residues long. Germline-derived CDR1 and CDR2 are SGHVS and FQNEAQ. CDR3 bases: TGTGCCAGCAGCTTTGGTAGCGGGGGTAGAGGGCAGTTCTTC. Translation gives CASSFGSGGRGQFF. The full variable domain, rest sourced from reference TRBV7-8 and TRBJ2-1, is GAGVSQSPRYKVAKRGQDVALRCDPISGHVSLFWYQQALGQGPEFLTYFQNEAQLDKSGLPSDRFFAERPEGSVSTLKIQRTQQEDSAVYLCASSFGSGGRGQFFGPGTRLTVL.